The entry below gives a single T cell receptor beta chain sequence along with its context. Its antigen is not known. These data originate in a study of shared clonotypes between healthy human individuals. Across the study: With ages of 18 to 49, the donors were a couple of women and three men.

Broader study findings: There were few donors, and this limited the genetic and exposure-history diversity represented. The sole specimen, blood, was sampled, and tissue repertoires likely differ.

Sequencing was performed with immunoSEQ multiplex PCR; in TCRdb, only in-frame clones are kept and a portion is missing. The table records about 490,000 clones, 79% of them present only once. For unsorted samples, genomic DNA was extracted from 80 million to 100 million PBMCs. The CDR3 has 14 amino acids. CDR1 and CDR2 (germline): SGHVS, FNYEAQ. Unmatched junction bases numbered 4, after V lost 2 bases and J lost 6 bases. The chain recombines TRBV7-6 with TRBJ2-7; 10 nucleotides match TRBD1. The sequence was obtained from a woman aged 40 to 50 in good health. Some clones in this sample may be carry-over from other donors' samples. Material for sequencing was PBMCs. The CDR3, as DNA: TGTGCCAGCAGCTTAAGGGACAGGGGTAGCGAGCAGTACTTC. Translating it yields CASSLRDRGSEQYF. Full variable domain (remainder filled in from reference TRBV7-6 and TRBJ2-7): GAGVSQSPRYKVTKRGQDVALRCDPISGHVSLYWYRQALGQGPEFLTYFNYEAQQDKSGLPNDRFSAERPEGSISTLTIQRTEQRDSAMYRCASSLRDRGSEQYFGPGTRLTVT.